The sequence of this T cell receptor (beta chain) was determined in a study of T cell changes during pregnancy in multiple sclerosis. This CDR3 contains 14 residues. Trimming removed 7 bases at V and 0 bases at J, with 11 bases between. CDR1 and CDR2 (germline): MNHNS, SASEGT. Repertoires were generated with immunoSEQ multiplex PCR, while TCRdb's copy carries only in-frame clones and drops some. The table lists about 70,000 clones, more than 90% of them singletons. This receptor was identified in a female donor with multiple sclerosis, enrolled in a pregnancy study. Sequenced here: peripheral blood, sampled in the first trimester of pregnancy. The V gene is TRBV6-1, the J gene TRBJ2-3; possibly TRBD1 for D (5 bases). Written as DNA, the CDR3 is TGTGCCAGCAAAATGACAGTTAGCACAGATACGCAGTATTTT. Its protein is CASKMTVSTDTQYF.